This TCR beta chain was profiled in a study of blood T cell repertoires in COVID-19. About the research overall: Researchers got acute and convalescent COVID-19 samples from the United States, Italy and Spain.

Assay: immunoSEQ multiplex PCR; the TCRdb copy retains only in-frame clones and omits some. The sample includes about 250,000 clones, approximately 89% seen only once; the top ten take around 1.5%. From germline, CDR1 is SGDLS and CDR2 YYNGEE. The V end was cut by 4 bases, the J end by 4 bases, with 17 bases between. The CDR3 covers 15 residues. The source is an older woman who had recovered from COVID-19. The genes are TRBV9 and TRBJ2-5; the D gene is possibly TRBD2 (6 bases). Sequenced material: peripheral blood. The CDR3 DNA reads TGTGCCAGCAGCCCTGGAGGGGCGGGGCGAGAGACCCAGTACTTC. Translation gives CASSPGGAGRETQYF.